The 12 T cell receptor beta chains listed next were all sequenced from one sample in a study of tumor-infiltrating lymphocytes in primary liver carcinoma (dated by TCRdb to the late 2010s). Sequencing relied on an Illumina HiSeq 2500. TCRbeta-specific cDNA was reverse-transcribed from around 0.45 ug total RNA using a constant-region primer and ProtoScript II reverse transcriptase. TCRbeta libraries were built with three nested multiplex PCR rounds, a slightly modified ARM-PCR procedure. The first two PCR rounds used multiplex TRBV1-TRBV30 forward primers with a Cbeta reverse primer, each for around 10 cycles. TCRdb reprocessed the public reads (quality trimming at Q25 with fastp, clone calling with MiXCR) and kept in-frame beta chains. One record per CDR3 amino acid sequence lists the most common genes and DNA. Counted in this sample were about 64,000 distinct CDR3 sequences; roughly 70% of them appeared once. 30% to 40% of the sample rests with the top ten.

Total RNA and DNA were co-extracted from roughly 20-30 mg of bulk tissue with the AllPrep DNA/RNA mini kit, without cell sorting. Sequenced input: liver tumor tissue from sampling region 4. In light of the paper, this sample's cell subset or site label describes: tumor region T4, right-lateral pole. The receptors were gathered from a man aged 35 to 55 with primary liver carcinoma and hepatitis B virus infection.

This clonotype was observed a single time. A much bigger clone sits one base away, suggesting this may be a read error. V usage is TRBV12-3 or TRBV12-4 and J usage is TRBJ1-5, with TRBD1 matching over 10 bases. Unmatched junction bases numbered 7, after V lost 9 bases and J lost 2 bases. The CDR3 extends over 15 amino acids. The CDR3 here is CARRFGTGGNQPQHF. The CDR3 DNA is TGTGCCAGGAGATTCGGGACAGGGGGCAATCAGCCCCAGCATTTT.

CDR3 nucleotides: TGTGCCAGCAGCGCGGGACTAGCGGGAGCAGACACACAGTACTTC. Its protein is CASSAGLAGADTQYF. The rearrangement joins TRBV6-5 to TRBJ2-5; the match to TRBD2 covers 14 bases. The trim removed 6 bases at V and 11 bases at J, leaving 11 bases unmatched. Germline V gives CDR1 MNHEY, CDR2 SVGAGI. This CDR3 has 15 residues.

With respect to this clonotype: At one end, the junction sequence differs from germline, possibly due to a read error. V and J are TRBV11-2 and TRBJ2-7; 8 bases are shared with TRBD2. In germline, CDR1 is SGHAT, CDR2 FQNNGV. The CDR3 is made up of 16 amino acids. The CDR3 loop is CASSLRLAQSSYEKYF. The CDR3 nucleotides are TGTGCCAGCAGCTTGAGACTAGCGCAAAGCTCCTACGAGAAGTACTTC.

This clonotype was recorded many times. This rearrangement joins TRBV4-1 to TRBJ1-6; the D is unclear. CDR3 size: 14 residues. V lost 3 bases and J 8 bases, leaving 11 bases between the germline ends. Germline CDR1 and CDR2: MGHRA and YSYEKL. The CDR3 region has the DNA TGCGCCAGCAGCCACCCCTGGACGGATTCACCCCTCCACTTT. This translates into CASSHPWTDSPLHF.

On this clonotype: This clone may be a read error of a much larger clone one base away. The chain carries TRBV12-3 or TRBV12-4 and TRBJ2-5; D is ambiguous. Trimming shortened V by 5 bases and J by 1 base, and 8 bases separated the two germline ends. This CDR3 is built from 13 residues. As DNA, the CDR3 is TGTGCCAGCAGTCAAATGTCCCAAGAGACCCAGTACTTC. It encodes CASSQMSQETQYF.

About this clonotype: A junction end diverges from the germline sequence, so it may reflect a read error. This sequence joins TRBV4-3 and TRBJ2-1; D possibly corresponds to TRBD2 (6 bases). In germline, CDR1 is LGHNA, CDR2 YSLEER. The CDR3 extends over 16 amino acids. CDR3 protein: CSSSPAGLALNNEQFF. Here the CDR3 DNA reads TGCTCCAGCAGCCCTGCGGGGCTAGCGTTGAACAATGAGCAGTTCTTC.

About this clonotype itself: One end of the junction fails to match germline, which may point to a read error. The J gene is TRBJ2-2, the V gene TRBV11-2; TRBD2 is a possible D gene (5 bases). CDR3 length: 15 amino acids. In germline, CDR1 is SGHAT, CDR2 FQNNGV. The CDR3 sequence: CASSFVGSKTGELFF. As DNA, the CDR3 is TGTGCCAGCAGCTTTGTGGGATCGAAGACCGGGGAGCTATTTTTT.

Regarding this clonotype: This may arise from a read error, as a much more abundant clone is one base away. The chain joins TRBV29-1 to TRBJ1-1; a possible D gene is TRBD1 (5 bases). The CDR3 loop spans 14 amino acids. Germline V gene data show CDR1 as SQVTM and CDR2 as ANQGSEA. Written as DNA, the CDR3 is TGCAGCGTTGTGGGGACGCCGTCCTCGCCTGAAGCTCTCTTT. Translated, it gives CSVVGTPSSPEALF. The full variable domain, with the rest looked up from reference TRBV29-1 and TRBJ1-1, is SAVISQKPSRDICQRGTSLTIQCQVDSQVTMMFWYRQQPGQSLTLIATANQGSEATYESGFVIDKFPISRPNLTFSTLTVSNMSPEDSSIYLCSVVGTPSSPEALFGQGTRLTVV.

Comment on this clonotype: Being one base from a much bigger clone, this may be a read error. Written as DNA, the CDR3 is TGTGTCAGCAGTGCCGTAGCGGGATTGGTAAACAATGAGCAATTCTTC. As protein: CVSSAVAGLVNNEQFF. V gene TRBV14 combines with J gene TRBJ2-1, with 8 bases identical to TRBD2. The length of the CDR3 is 16 residues. The germline CDR1 and CDR2 sequences are SGHDN and FVKESK.

For this clonotype: A junction boundary mismatches the germline segment, possibly from a read error. The chain combines TRBV6-5 with TRBJ2-5; 9 nucleotides align to TRBD1. CDR1 and CDR2 from the germline V gene are MNHEY and SVGAGI. The CDR3 contains 14 residues. CDR3 nucleotide sequence: TGTGCCAGCAGTTTCGGACAGGGGCGAGAGACCAAGTACTTC. Its protein is CASSFGQGRETKYF.

At least ten counts were recorded for this clonotype. The chain is built from TRBV11-2 and TRBJ2-4, with unresolved D. Trimming took 4 bases from V and 2 from J, leaving 9 bases between them. CDR1 is SGHAT and CDR2 is FQNNGV in the germline V gene. The CDR3 extends over 14 amino acids. In nucleotides, the CDR3 is TGTGCCAGCAGCTCCCTACTGTCCAAAAACATTCAGTACTTC. Translating it yields CASSSLLSKNIQYF.

For this clonotype: This may stem from a read error, because a much larger clone lies one nucleotide away. V is TRBV6-1 and J is TRBJ1-6, with D perhaps TRBD1 (6 bases). The CDR3 length is 12 residues. Germline V CDR1 and CDR2: MNHNS, SASEGT. V lost 6 bases, J lost 15 bases, and 15 bases lay in between. In DNA, the CDR3 is TGTGCCAGCAGGGACAGACGTCTGCACCTCCACTTT. It translates to CASRDRRLHLHF.